The source of this T cell receptor beta chain is a study of T cells in localized non-small cell lung cancer. Adjacent lung tissue lacking atypia was obtained at a distance of at least 2 cm from the tumor margin. The CDR3 extends over 12 amino acids. Germline V lookup: CDR1 MNHGY, CDR2 SAAAGT. V was pared by 6 bases and J by 5 bases, with 11 bases between. Profiled with immunoSEQ multiplex PCR; TCRdb holds only in-frame clones, not every one. The data contain fewer than 4,000 clones, approximately 30% of them singletons. The sample holds a few counts of this clone. What it recognizes is unknown. Regarding the study as a whole: The tumor had only one region sequenced, so heterogeneity remains possible. Adjacent uninvolved lung had the highest clonality, suggesting focused antigen responses. Higher blood T cell density went with longer overall survival.

The chain joins TRBV6-8 to TRBJ2-7; the D is unclear. The input for sequencing was normal lung tissue next to the tumor, taken before any cancer treatment. The receptor was isolated from a male donor at least 60 years old with stage III lung adenocarcinoma. CDR3 protein: CASRSGPHEQYF. The CDR3 nucleotides are TGTGCCAGCAGAAGTGGGCCACACGAGCAGTACTTC.